This T cell receptor beta chain was sequenced during a study of T cells after yellow fever vaccination (dated by TCRdb to between 2018 and 2021). Study-wide context: The SMART-Seq v4 Ultra Low Input RNA kit was used to prepare libraries from fractions with low cell numbers. Blood was collected at multiple timepoints before and after primary and secondary immunization, and bulk PBMC replicates and cell subsets were isolated. The cohort comprised two healthy male donors, one aged 18 to 30 and one aged 30 to 40 years. To follow T-cell clones before and after primary and booster YFV17D yellow fever vaccination, bulk TCR alpha and beta repertoires were sequenced over time.

The CDR3 runs 15 amino acids, cysteine and phenylalanine included. Only the CDR3 DNA is retained, 45 bases long and in frame from the first base. V sheds 3 bases and J sheds 3 bases, leaving 15 bases between their ends. TCR cDNA was synthesized by 5'RACE template switching, which introduced a universal primer site and unique molecular identifiers. Priming of cDNA synthesis was performed from both the TCR alpha and TCR beta constant segments. Libraries were amplified in two PCR steps, with sample barcodes and sequencing adapters added in the second step. Libraries were sequenced on Illumina HiSeq 2500 (2x100 bp) or NovaSeq (2x150 bp). The authors' analysis ran thus. MIGEC was used to demultiplex reads and collapse the reads into UMI consensus sequences, and MiXCR was used for V(D)J alignment. Vaccine-responding clonotypes were identified with edgeR using replicate PBMC samples, with FDR below 0.01 and a log2 fold change above 5 up to day 15 being required. Each bulk clonotype was labeled CD4 or CD8 based on which sequenced repertoire, CD4 or CD8, contained the clonotype at higher abundance. The raw public reads went through TCRdb reprocessing: fastp at Q25, MiXCR clone calling, in-frame beta chains kept. Every entry covers one CDR3 protein and lists the most common genes and DNA from its rows. TCRdb's processing, not the authors' own work, is the source of the V and J calls. Recorded for this sample are around 610,000 distinct CDR3 sequences; roughly 12% of them occurred a single time. Over 12% of the sample is taken by the ten largest.

What this sample's treatment or condition label stands for: live attenuated yellow fever vaccine strain. At each blood-draw timepoint, two biological replicates of bulk PBMCs were obtained. A standard Ficoll-Paque protocol was used to isolate PBMCs from peripheral blood. TriZol was used to extract RNA from bulk PBMCs, from CD4 and CD8 fractions, and from dextramer-positive and dextramer-negative fractions. Concerning this clonotype: Its antigen specificity is not known. No base quality information exists; no much larger clone differs at one position.

What the study reported, not specific to this receptor: Computational filtering was needed because FACS-sorted repertoires could contain abundant contaminating clonotypes from the bulk population. Because the study included only a couple of donors, the extent to which the findings can be generalized is limited. After the booster, most of the clones that had expanded following primary vaccination were detected again (around 97% of CD4 and 80% to 90% of CD8), which suggests that memory was broadly maintained. The secondary T-cell response was weaker than the primary response but faster, peaking on day 5 instead of day 15. A small fraction of clonotypes appeared in both the CD4 and CD8 compartments, likely as a result of convergent recombination.

Rearrangement joined TRBV12-3 or TRBV12-4 to TRBJ2-7; the D segment might be TRBD1 or TRBD2, since each matches 5 bases. The receptor comes from a man aged 25 to 40 who received the YFV17D yellow fever vaccine. The specimen comprised PBMCs, sampled on the day of the yellow fever booster vaccination. Here the CDR3 is given as CASSLSGTRSYEQYF. The DNA sequence reads TGTGCCAGCAGTTTGTCCGGGACGCGGAGCTACGAGCAGTACTTC.